This T cell receptor (beta chain) was documented in a study of blood T cell repertoires in COVID-19. About the study: Recovery meant two consecutive negative NP/OP PCR tests, professional clearance, or resolved symptoms.

The method was immunoSEQ multiplex PCR; TCRdb's version includes in-frame clones alone and lacks a portion of them. This table has 400,000 or so clones, 80% to 90% appearing once. This receptor was identified in a man in his forties in a cohort exposed to, infected with or recovered from COVID-19 (not recorded which). Material for sequencing was PBMCs or T cells enriched from blood (not recorded which).

CDR3 sequence (DNA): TGTGCCAGCAACGATGCGGGGATCGCCTACGAGCAGTACTTC. Amino acids: CASNDAGIAYEQYF. The V and J genes are TRBV28 and TRBJ2-7; possibly TRBD2 for D (6 bases). In germline, CDR1 is MDHEN, CDR2 SYDVKM. Trimming took 7 bases from V and 2 from J, leaving 15 bases between them. CDR3 length equals 14 residues. The variable domain in full, with the rest retrieved from reference TRBV28 and TRBJ2-7, is DVKVTQSSRYLVKRTGEKVFLECVQDMDHENMFWYRQDPGLGLRLIYFSYDVKMKEKGDIPEGYSVSREKKERFSLILESASTNQTSMYLCASNDAGIAYEQYFGPGTRLTVT.